Below, one TCR beta chain is given with its context. Its antigen is not known. This record belongs to a study of cytomegalovirus exposure and HLA in healthy donors. Primers for the PCR totalled 60 Vbeta and 13 Jbeta. Profiled with immunoSEQ multiplex PCR; TCRdb holds only in-frame clones, not every one. This sample lists roughly 43,000 clones; its ten largest clones have more than 0.95%. Overall study findings and caveats: Some highly shared sequence variants likely arose as a pipeline artifact. Three chains linked to CMV were shown in vitro to be specific for CMV antigens. Earlier results showed most TCR beta V segments being productive about 87% or about 30% of the time. Accurate prediction of HLA-A and HLA-B alleles (for most subjects) was reportedly achieved from TCR beta sequences.

Sequenced material: PBMCs. The receptor's source is a woman aged 40 to 50 in good health and CMV-seronegative.

CDR3 sequence reads: CASSQAFRSGQGNEKLFF. CDR3 coding DNA: TGCGCCAGCAGCCAAGCCTTCAGAAGTGGACAGGGGAATGAAAAACTGTTTTTT. The chain has TRBV4-1 and TRBJ1-4, with 9 nucleotides matching TRBD1. Germline CDR1 is MGHRA and CDR2 is YSYEKL. V gave up 1 base and J gave up 5 bases; unmatched junction bases: 11. The CDR3 extends over 18 amino acids.